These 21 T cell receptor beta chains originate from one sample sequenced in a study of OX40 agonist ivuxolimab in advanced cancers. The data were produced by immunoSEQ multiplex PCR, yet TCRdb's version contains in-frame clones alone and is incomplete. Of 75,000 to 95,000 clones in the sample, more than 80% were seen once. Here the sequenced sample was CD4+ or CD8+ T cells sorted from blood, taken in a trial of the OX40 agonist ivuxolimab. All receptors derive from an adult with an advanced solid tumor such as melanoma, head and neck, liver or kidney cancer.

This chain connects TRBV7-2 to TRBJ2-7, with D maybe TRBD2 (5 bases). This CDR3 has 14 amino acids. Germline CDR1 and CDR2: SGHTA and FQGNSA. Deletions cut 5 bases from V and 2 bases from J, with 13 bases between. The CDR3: CASSITRGTYEQYF. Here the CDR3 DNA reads TGTGCCAGCAGCATTACACGGGGAACCTACGAGCAGTACTTC. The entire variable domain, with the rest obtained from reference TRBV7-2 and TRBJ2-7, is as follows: GAGVSQSPSNKVTEKGKDVELRCDPISGHTALYWYRQSLGQGLEFLIYFQGNSAPDKSGLPSDRFSAERTGGSVSTLTIQRTQQEDSAVYLCASSITRGTYEQYFGPGTRLTVT.

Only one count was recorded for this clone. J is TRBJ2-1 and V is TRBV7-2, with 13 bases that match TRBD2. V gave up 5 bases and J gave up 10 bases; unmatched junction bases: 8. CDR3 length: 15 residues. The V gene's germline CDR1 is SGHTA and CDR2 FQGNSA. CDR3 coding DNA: TGTGCCAGCAGCCCAGGACTAGCGGGAGTAGGAGAGCAGTTCTTC. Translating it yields CASSPGLAGVGEQFF.

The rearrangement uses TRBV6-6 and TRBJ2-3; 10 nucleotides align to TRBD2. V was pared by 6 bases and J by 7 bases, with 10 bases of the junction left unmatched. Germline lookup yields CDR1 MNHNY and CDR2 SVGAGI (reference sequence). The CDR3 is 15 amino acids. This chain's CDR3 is CASRNSGGASNTQYF. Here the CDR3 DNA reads TGTGCCAGCAGAAACAGCGGGGGGGCGAGCAATACGCAGTATTTT.

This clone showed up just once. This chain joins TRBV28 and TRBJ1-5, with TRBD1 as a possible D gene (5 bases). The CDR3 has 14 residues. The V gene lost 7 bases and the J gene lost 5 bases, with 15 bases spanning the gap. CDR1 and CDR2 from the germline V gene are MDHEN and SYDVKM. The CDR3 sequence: CASKQTVPDQPQHF. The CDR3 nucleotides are TGTGCCAGCAAACAGACAGTTCCCGATCAGCCCCAGCATTTT.

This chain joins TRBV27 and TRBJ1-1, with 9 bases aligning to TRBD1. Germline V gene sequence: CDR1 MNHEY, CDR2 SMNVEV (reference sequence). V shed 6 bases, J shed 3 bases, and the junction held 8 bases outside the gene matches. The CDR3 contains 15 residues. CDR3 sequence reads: CASRTNRGRDTEAFF. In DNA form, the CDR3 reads TGTGCCAGCAGGACAAACAGGGGGCGCGACACTGAAGCTTTCTTT.

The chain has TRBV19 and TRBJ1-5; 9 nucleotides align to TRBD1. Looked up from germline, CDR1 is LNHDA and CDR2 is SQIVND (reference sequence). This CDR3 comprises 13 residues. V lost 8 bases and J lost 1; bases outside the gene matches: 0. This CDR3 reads CASDRGSNQPQHF. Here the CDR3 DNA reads TGTGCCAGTGACAGGGGGAGCAATCAGCCCCAGCATTTT.

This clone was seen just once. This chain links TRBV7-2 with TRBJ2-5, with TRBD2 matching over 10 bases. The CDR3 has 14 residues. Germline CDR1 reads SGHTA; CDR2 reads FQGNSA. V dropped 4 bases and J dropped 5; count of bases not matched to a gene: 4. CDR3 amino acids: CASSSSGSFETQYF. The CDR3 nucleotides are TGTGCCAGCAGCTCTAGCGGGAGTTTCGAGACCCAGTACTTC. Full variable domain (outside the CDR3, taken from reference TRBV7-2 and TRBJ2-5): GAGVSQSPSNKVTEKGKDVELRCDPISGHTALYWYRQSLGQGLEFLIYFQGNSAPDKSGLPSDRFSAERTGGSVSTLTIQRTQQEDSAVYLCASSSSGSFETQYFGPGTRLLVL.

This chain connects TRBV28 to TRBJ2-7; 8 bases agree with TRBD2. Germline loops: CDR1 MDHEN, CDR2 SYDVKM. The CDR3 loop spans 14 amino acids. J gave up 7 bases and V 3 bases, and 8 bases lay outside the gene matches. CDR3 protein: CASSFGGEWREQYF. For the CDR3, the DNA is TGTGCCAGCAGTTTCGGGGGGGAGTGGAGGGAGCAGTACTTC. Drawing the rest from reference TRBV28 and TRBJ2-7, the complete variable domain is DVKVTQSSRYLVKRTGEKVFLECVQDMDHENMFWYRQDPGLGLRLIYFSYDVKMKEKGDIPEGYSVSREKKERFSLILESASTNQTSMYLCASSFGGEWREQYFGPGTRLTVT.

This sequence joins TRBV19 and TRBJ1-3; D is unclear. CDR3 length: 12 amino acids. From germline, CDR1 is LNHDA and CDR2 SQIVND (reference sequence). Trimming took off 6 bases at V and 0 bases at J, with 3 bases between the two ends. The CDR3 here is CASSGSGNTIYF. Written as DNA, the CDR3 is TGTGCCAGTAGCGGCTCTGGAAACACCATATATTTT.

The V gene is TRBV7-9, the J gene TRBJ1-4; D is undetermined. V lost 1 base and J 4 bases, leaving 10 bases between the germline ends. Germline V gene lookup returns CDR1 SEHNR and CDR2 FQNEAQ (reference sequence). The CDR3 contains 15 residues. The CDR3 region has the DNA TGTGCCAGCAGCTTAGTGGGTGGCGGTAATGAAAAACTGTTTTTT. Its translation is CASSLVGGGNEKLFF.

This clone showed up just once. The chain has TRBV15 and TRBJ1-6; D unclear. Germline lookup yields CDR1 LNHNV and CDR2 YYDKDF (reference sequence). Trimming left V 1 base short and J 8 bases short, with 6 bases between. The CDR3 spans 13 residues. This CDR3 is CATSRAGDSPLHF. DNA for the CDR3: TGTGCCACCAGCAGAGCCGGCGATTCACCCCTCCACTTT.

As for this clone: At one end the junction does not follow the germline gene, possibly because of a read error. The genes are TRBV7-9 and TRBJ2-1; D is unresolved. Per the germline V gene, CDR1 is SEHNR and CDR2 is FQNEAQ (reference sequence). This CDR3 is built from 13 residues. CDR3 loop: CASSLDAYSRMVF. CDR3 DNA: TGTGCCAGCAGCTTAGACGCCTATTCTCGGATGGTCTTC.

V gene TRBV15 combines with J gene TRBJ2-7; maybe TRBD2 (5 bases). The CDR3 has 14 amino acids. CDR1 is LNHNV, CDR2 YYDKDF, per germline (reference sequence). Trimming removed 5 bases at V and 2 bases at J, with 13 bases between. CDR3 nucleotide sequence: TGTGCCACCAGCCCCCGGACTGGCCCCTACGAGCAGTACTTC. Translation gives CATSPRTGPYEQYF. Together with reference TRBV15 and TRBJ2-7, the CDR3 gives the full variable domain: DAMVIQNPRYQVTQFGKPVTLSCSQTLNHNVMYWYQQKSSQAPKLLFHYYDKDFNNEADTPDNFQSRRPNTSFCFLDIRSPGLGDTAMYLCATSPRTGPYEQYFGPGTRLTVT.

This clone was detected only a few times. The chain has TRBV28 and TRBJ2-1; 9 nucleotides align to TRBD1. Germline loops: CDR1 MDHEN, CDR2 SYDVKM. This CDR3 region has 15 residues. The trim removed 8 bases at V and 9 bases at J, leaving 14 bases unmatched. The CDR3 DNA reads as TGTGCCAGCCCCCCGCGGGACAGGGTTTACGGTGAGCAGTTCTTC. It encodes CASPPRDRVYGEQFF.

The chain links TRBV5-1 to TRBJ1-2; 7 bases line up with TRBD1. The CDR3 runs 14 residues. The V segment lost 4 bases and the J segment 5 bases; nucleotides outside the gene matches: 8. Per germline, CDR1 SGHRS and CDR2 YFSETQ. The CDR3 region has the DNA TGCGCCAGCAGCGAGGACAGGTACCAGTATGGCTACACCTTC. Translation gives CASSEDRYQYGYTF.

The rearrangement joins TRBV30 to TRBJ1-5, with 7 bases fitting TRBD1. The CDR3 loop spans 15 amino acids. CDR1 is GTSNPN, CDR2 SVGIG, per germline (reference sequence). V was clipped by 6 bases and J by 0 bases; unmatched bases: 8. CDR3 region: CACETGAYSNQPQHF. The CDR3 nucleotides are TGTGCCTGTGAAACAGGGGCTTATAGCAATCAGCCCCAGCATTTT.

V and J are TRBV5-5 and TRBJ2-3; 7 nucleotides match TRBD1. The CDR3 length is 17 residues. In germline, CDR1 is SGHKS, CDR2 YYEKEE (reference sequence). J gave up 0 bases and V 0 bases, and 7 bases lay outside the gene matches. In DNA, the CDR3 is TGTGCCAGCAGCTTGGGGGTAGGGACAGCTAGCACAGATACGCAGTATTTT. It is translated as CASSLGVGTASTDTQYF. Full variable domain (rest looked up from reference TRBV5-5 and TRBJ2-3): DAGVTQSPTHLIKTRGQQVTLRCSPISGHKSVSWYQQVLGQGPQFIFQYYEKEERGRGNFPDRFSARQFPNYSSELNVNALLLGDSALYLCASSLGVGTASTDTQYFGPGTRLTVL.

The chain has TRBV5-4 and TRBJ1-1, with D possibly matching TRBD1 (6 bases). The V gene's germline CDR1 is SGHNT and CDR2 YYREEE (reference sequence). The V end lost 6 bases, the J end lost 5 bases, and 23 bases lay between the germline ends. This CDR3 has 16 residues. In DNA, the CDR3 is TGTGCCAGCACTCGTAACCGTTCCAAGAGGGGGACTGAAGCTTTCTTT. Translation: CASTRNRSKRGTEAFF. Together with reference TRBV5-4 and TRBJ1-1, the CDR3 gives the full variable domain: ETGVTQSPTHLIKTRGQQVTLRCSSQSGHNTVSWYQQALGQGPQFIFQYYREEENGRGNFPPRFSGLQFPNYSSELNVNALELDDSALYLCASTRNRSKRGTEAFFGQGTRLTVV.

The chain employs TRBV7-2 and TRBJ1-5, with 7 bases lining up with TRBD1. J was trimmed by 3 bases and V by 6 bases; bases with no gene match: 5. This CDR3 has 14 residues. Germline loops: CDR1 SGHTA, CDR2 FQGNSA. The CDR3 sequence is CASSSQGSNQPQHF. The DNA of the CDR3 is TGTGCCAGCAGTTCACAGGGGTCCAATCAGCCCCAGCATTTT.

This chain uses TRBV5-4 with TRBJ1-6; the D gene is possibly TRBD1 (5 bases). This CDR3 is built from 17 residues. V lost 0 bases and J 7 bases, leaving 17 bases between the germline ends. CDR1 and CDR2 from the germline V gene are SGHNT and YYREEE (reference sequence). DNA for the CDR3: TGTGCCAGCAGCTTGGCCATATCCGGGACGGGAAATTCACCCCTCCACTTT. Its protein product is CASSLAISGTGNSPLHF.

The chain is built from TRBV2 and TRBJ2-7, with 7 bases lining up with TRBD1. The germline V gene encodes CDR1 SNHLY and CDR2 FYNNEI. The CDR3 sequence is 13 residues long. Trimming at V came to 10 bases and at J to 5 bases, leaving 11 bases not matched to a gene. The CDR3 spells CATRTGLGDEQYF. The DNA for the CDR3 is TGTGCCACCCGGACAGGCTTGGGCGACGAGCAGTACTTC.